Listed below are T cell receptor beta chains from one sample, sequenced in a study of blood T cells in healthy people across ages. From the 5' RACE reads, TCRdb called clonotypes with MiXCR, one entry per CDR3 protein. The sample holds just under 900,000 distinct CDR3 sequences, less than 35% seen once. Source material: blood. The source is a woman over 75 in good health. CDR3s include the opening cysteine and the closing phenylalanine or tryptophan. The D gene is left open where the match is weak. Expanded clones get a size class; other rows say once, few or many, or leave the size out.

CDR3 protein: CASSDALGPYNSPLHF; CDR3 DNA: TGTGCCAGCAGCGACGCCCTCGGCCCCTATAATTCACCCCTCCACTTT; clone size: .; V gene: TRBV9; D gene: .; J gene: TRBJ1-6
CDR3 protein: CASRDRGKMNEQFF; CDR3 DNA: TGTGCCAGTCGGGACAGGGGTAAAATGAATGAGCAGTTCTTC; clone size: .; V gene: TRBV30; D gene: TRBD1; J gene: TRBJ2-1
CDR3 protein: CASSPIGIPEAFF; CDR3 DNA: TGTGCCAGCAGCCCCATCGGGATCCCTGAAGCTTTCTTT; clone size: few; V gene: TRBV3-1; D gene: .; J gene: TRBJ1-1
CDR3 protein: CASSATFQGYGYTF; CDR3 DNA: TGTGCCAGCAGTGCAACCTTTCAAGGATATGGCTACACCTTC; clone size: few; V gene: TRBV2; D gene: .; J gene: TRBJ1-2
CDR3 protein: CATSRGRGTGTGELFF; CDR3 DNA: TGTGCCACCAGCAGAGGACGGGGGACGGGCACCGGGGAGCTGTTTTTT; clone size: once; V gene: TRBV15; D gene: .; J gene: TRBJ2-2
CDR3 protein: CSARDRGSEQFF; CDR3 DNA: TGCAGTGCTAGAGACAGGGGGAGCGAGCAGTTCTTC; clone size: many; V gene: TRBV20-1; D gene: TRBD1; J gene: TRBJ2-1
CDR3 protein: CASSLGPPAAKNIQYF; CDR3 DNA: TGTGCCAGCAGCTTAGGACCCCCCGCAGCCAAAAACATTCAGTACTTC; clone size: many; V gene: TRBV7-2; D gene: .; J gene: TRBJ2-4
CDR3 protein: CATSDHTGIAGELFF; CDR3 DNA: TGTGCCACCAGTGATCATACAGGGATAGCCGGGGAGCTGTTTTTT; clone size: .; V gene: TRBV24-1; D gene: .; J gene: TRBJ2-2
CDR3 protein: CATSSPGTGSYNERYF; CDR3 DNA: TGTGCCACCAGCTCCCCCGGGACAGGCTCCTACAATGAGCGGTACTTC; clone size: .; V gene: TRBV15; D gene: TRBD1; J gene: TRBJ2-1
CDR3 protein: CASSPDYRGTSGSYEQYF; CDR3 DNA: TGTGCCAGCTCACCGGACTACAGGGGGACTAGCGGTTCCTACGAGCAGTACTTC; clone size: many; V gene: TRBV18; D gene: TRBD2; J gene: TRBJ2-7
CDR3 protein: CASSDITGITEAFF; CDR3 DNA: TGTGCCAGCAGTGATATTACAGGGATTACTGAAGCTTTCTTT; clone size: few; V gene: TRBV12-3/TRBV12-4; D gene: .; J gene: TRBJ1-1
CDR3 protein: CASYPGQANYGYTF; CDR3 DNA: TGTGCCAGCTATCCGGGACAGGCTAACTATGGCTACACCTTC; clone size: .; V gene: TRBV2; D gene: TRBD1; J gene: TRBJ1-2
CDR3 protein: CATSRDSVQETQYF; CDR3 DNA: TGTGCCACCAGCAGAGATAGCGTTCAAGAGACCCAGTACTTC; clone size: few; V gene: TRBV15; D gene: .; J gene: TRBJ2-5
CDR3 protein: CASSPTGATEAFF; CDR3 DNA: TGTGCCAGCTCACCTACAGGGGCAACTGAAGCTTTCTTT; clone size: .; V gene: TRBV18; D gene: TRBD1; J gene: TRBJ1-1
CDR3 protein: CASSLARVRGANVLTF; CDR3 DNA: TGTGCCAGCAGCTTAGCGAGGGTTCGTGGGGCCAACGTCCTGACTTTC; clone size: many; V gene: TRBV7-2; D gene: .; J gene: TRBJ2-6
CDR3 protein: CASSGRRSTGELFF; CDR3 DNA: TGTGCCAGCAGTGGACGGAGGTCCACCGGGGAGCTGTTTTTT; clone size: .; V gene: TRBV2; D gene: .; J gene: TRBJ2-2
CDR3 protein: CASSRRVQETQYF; CDR3 DNA: TGTGCCAGCAGTCGCCGGGTGCAAGAGACCCAGTACTTC; clone size: many; V gene: TRBV12-3/TRBV12-4; D gene: .; J gene: TRBJ2-5
CDR3 protein: CASSESPRSNTEAFF; CDR3 DNA: TGCGCCAGCAGTGAGTCGCCCAGGTCGAACACTGAAGCTTTCTTT; clone size: few; V gene: TRBV10-2; D gene: .; J gene: TRBJ1-1
CDR3 protein: CAWSGGVSDTQYF; CDR3 DNA: TGTGCCTGGAGTGGCGGAGTATCAGATACGCAGTATTTT; clone size: .; V gene: TRBV30; D gene: .; J gene: TRBJ2-3
CDR3 protein: CASSSPTGKNYGYTF; CDR3 DNA: TGTGCCAGCAGTTCCCCGACAGGGAAAAACTATGGCTACACCTTC; clone size: many; V gene: TRBV6-6; D gene: TRBD1; J gene: TRBJ1-2
CDR3 protein: CASSLGHGTGILTDTQYF; CDR3 DNA: TGTGCCAGCAGCTTAGGTCACGGGACAGGGATTCTCACAGATACGCAGTATTTT; clone size: .; V gene: TRBV7-2; D gene: TRBD1; J gene: TRBJ2-3
CDR3 protein: CSARPVSSSYEQYF; CDR3 DNA: TGCAGTGCTAGGCCGGTTAGTAGCTCCTACGAGCAGTACTTC; clone size: many; V gene: TRBV20-1; D gene: .; J gene: TRBJ2-7
CDR3 protein: CASSLRTGVSGANVLTF; CDR3 DNA: TGCGCCAGCAGCTTAAGGACAGGGGTCTCTGGGGCCAACGTCCTGACTTTC; clone size: many; V gene: TRBV5-1; D gene: TRBD1; J gene: TRBJ2-6
CDR3 protein: CASSSSDLGETQYF; CDR3 DNA: TGCGCCAGCAGCTCCAGTGACCTCGGGGAGACCCAGTACTTC; clone size: many; V gene: TRBV5-1; D gene: .; J gene: TRBJ2-5
CDR3 protein: CASSHSGTRSNQPQHF; CDR3 DNA: TGTGCCAGCAGCCACTCCGGGACACGTAGCAATCAGCCCCAGCATTTT; clone size: .; V gene: TRBV5-6; D gene: .; J gene: TRBJ1-5
CDR3 protein: CANSFSRTGYQETQYF; CDR3 DNA: TGCGCCAACAGCTTTTCCCGGACAGGGTATCAAGAGACCCAGTACTTC; clone size: .; V gene: TRBV5-1; D gene: TRBD1; J gene: TRBJ2-5
CDR3 protein: CASSFAQGYSYTF; CDR3 DNA: TGTGCCAGCAGTTTCGCACAGGGGTACAGCTACACCTTC; clone size: many; V gene: TRBV12-3/TRBV12-4; D gene: TRBD1; J gene: TRBJ1-2
CDR3 protein: CSATGTGGWNNQPQHF; CDR3 DNA: TGCAGTGCTACCGGGACAGGGGGTTGGAACAATCAGCCCCAGCATTTT; clone size: many; V gene: TRBV20-1; D gene: TRBD1; J gene: TRBJ1-5
CDR3 protein: CANSNHGGFATNEKLFF; CDR3 DNA: TGTGCCAACAGCAATCACGGGGGCTTTGCAACTAATGAAAAACTGTTTTTT; clone size: .; V gene: TRBV27; D gene: .; J gene: TRBJ1-4
CDR3 protein: CAISESGSLQETQYF; CDR3 DNA: TGTGCCATCAGTGAGTCAGGGAGCCTACAAGAGACCCAGTACTTC; clone size: many; V gene: TRBV10-3; D gene: .; J gene: TRBJ2-5
CDR3 protein: CASSLGGGSQETQYF; CDR3 DNA: TGTGCCAGCAGCCTCGGGGGTGGCAGTCAAGAGACCCAGTACTTC; clone size: many; V gene: TRBV5-1; D gene: .; J gene: TRBJ2-5
CDR3 protein: CALKMNTEAFF; CDR3 DNA: TGTGCCTTGAAGATGAACACTGAAGCTTTCTTT; clone size: .; V gene: TRBV30; D gene: .; J gene: TRBJ1-1
CDR3 protein: CASSFTGLLTEAFF; CDR3 DNA: TGTGCCAGCAGCTTTACAGGTCTGCTCACTGAAGCTTTCTTT; clone size: .; V gene: TRBV7-2; D gene: .; J gene: TRBJ1-1
CDR3 protein: CASSSDLREQYF; CDR3 DNA: TGTGCCAGCAGCTCGGACCTACGCGAGCAGTACTTC; clone size: many; V gene: TRBV6-2/TRBV6-3; D gene: .; J gene: TRBJ2-7
CDR3 protein: CSAEGARGVQPQHF; CDR3 DNA: TGCAGTGCTGAGGGGGCGCGTGGTGTTCAGCCCCAGCATTTT; clone size: few; V gene: TRBV20-1; D gene: TRBD1; J gene: TRBJ1-5
CDR3 protein: CASSYNTQETQDF; CDR3 DNA: TGTGCCAGCAGCTATAATACTCAAGAGACCCAGGACTTC; clone size: .; V gene: TRBV11-2; D gene: .; J gene: TRBJ2-5
CDR3 protein: CASTLPGSGGREQFF; CDR3 DNA: TGTGCCAGCACTCTCCCAGGTAGCGGTGGGAGGGAGCAGTTCTTC; clone size: .; V gene: TRBV28; D gene: .; J gene: TRBJ2-1
CDR3 protein: CASSSQGKTEAFF; CDR3 DNA: TGTGCCAGCAGTTCGCAAGGAAAAACTGAAGCTTTCTTT; clone size: few; V gene: TRBV7-2; D gene: .; J gene: TRBJ1-1
CDR3 protein: CASSAEQFF; CDR3 DNA: TGTGCCAGCAGCGCGGAGCAGTTCTTC; clone size: many; V gene: TRBV9; D gene: .; J gene: TRBJ2-1
CDR3 protein: CASSLTVLGTGELFF; CDR3 DNA: TGCGCCAGCAGCTTGACCGTCCTTGGCACCGGGGAGCTGTTTTTT; clone size: .; V gene: TRBV5-1; D gene: .; J gene: TRBJ2-2
CDR3 protein: CASSKSRTGPSSYNEQFF; CDR3 DNA: TGTGCCAGCAGTAAGTCCAGGACAGGCCCTAGCTCCTACAATGAGCAGTTCTTC; clone size: many; V gene: TRBV6-1; D gene: TRBD1; J gene: TRBJ2-1
CDR3 protein: CASSLGRGVYTDTQYF; CDR3 DNA: TGTGCCAGCAGTTTGGGGCGGGGGGTCTACACAGATACGCAGTATTTT; clone size: many; V gene: TRBV27; D gene: TRBD2; J gene: TRBJ2-3
CDR3 protein: CASSFSGSIGETQYF; CDR3 DNA: TGTGCCAGCAGCTTTAGCGGGAGTATCGGAGAGACCCAGTACTTC; clone size: .; V gene: TRBV11-2; D gene: TRBD2; J gene: TRBJ2-5
CDR3 protein: CSALGGGYPDTQYF; CDR3 DNA: TGCAGTGCTCTGGGGGGGGGCTACCCAGATACGCAGTATTTT; clone size: many; V gene: TRBV20-1; D gene: .; J gene: TRBJ2-3
CDR3 protein: CASSLGGGPISYELYF; CDR3 DNA: TGTGCCAGCAGCTTAGGGGGGGGGCCAATCTCCTACGAGCTGTACTTC; clone size: few; V gene: TRBV7-6; D gene: .; J gene: TRBJ2-7
CDR3 protein: CASSWDGSNYGYTF; CDR3 DNA: TGTGCCAGCAGTTGGGACGGCTCTAACTATGGCTACACCTTC; clone size: .; V gene: TRBV6-5; D gene: .; J gene: TRBJ1-2
CDR3 protein: CSVGGGQGYGYTF; CDR3 DNA: TGCAGCGTTGGGGGAGGGCAGGGCTATGGCTACACCTTC; clone size: many; V gene: TRBV29-1; D gene: .; J gene: TRBJ1-2
CDR3 protein: CASSDPRGSPRRDEQYF; CDR3 DNA: TGCGCCAGCAGTGACCCCCGGGGCAGCCCACGAAGGGACGAGCAGTACTTC; clone size: many; V gene: TRBV10-1; D gene: .; J gene: TRBJ2-7
CDR3 protein: CASSGSRTDTQYF; CDR3 DNA: TGTGCCAGCAGCGGGTCTCGAACAGATACGCAGTATTTT; clone size: many; V gene: TRBV7-9; D gene: .; J gene: TRBJ2-3
CDR3 protein: CASSFSSTGVLTGELFF; CDR3 DNA: TGTGCCAGCAGCTTCTCTAGCACGGGGGTCCTCACCGGGGAGCTGTTTTTT; clone size: few; V gene: TRBV7-2; D gene: .; J gene: TRBJ2-2
CDR3 protein: CASGTGIAVGYTF; CDR3 DNA: TGTGCCAGCGGGACAGGGATAGCAGTTGGCTACACCTTC; clone size: many; V gene: TRBV6-2/TRBV6-3; D gene: TRBD1; J gene: TRBJ1-2
CDR3 protein: CASSSWPYNEQFF; CDR3 DNA: TGTGCCAGCAGCTCTTGGCCCTACAATGAGCAGTTCTTC; clone size: .; V gene: TRBV7-2; D gene: .; J gene: TRBJ2-1
CDR3 protein: CASSVATRGRNYGYTF; CDR3 DNA: TGTGCCAGCAGCGTAGCTACACGAGGACGGAACTATGGCTACACCTTC; clone size: many; V gene: TRBV9; D gene: .; J gene: TRBJ1-2
CDR3 protein: CASSLGLALSYNEQFF; CDR3 DNA: TGTGCCAGCAGCTTGGGACTAGCGCTCTCCTACAATGAGCAGTTCTTC; clone size: many; V gene: TRBV11-2; D gene: TRBD2; J gene: TRBJ2-1